The 5 T cell receptor beta chains presented below share a single source sample, sequenced in a study of OX40 agonist ivuxolimab in advanced cancers. Measured with immunoSEQ multiplex PCR; TCRdb has only the in-frame clones, and not every one. This sample has 77,000 or so clones, with 81% found just once. Sample: CD4+ or CD8+ T cells sorted from blood, taken in a trial of the OX40 agonist ivuxolimab. These receptors originate from an adult with an advanced solid tumor such as melanoma, head and neck, liver or kidney cancer.

The rearrangement uses TRBV18 and TRBJ1-1; 7 positions match TRBD1. With V trimmed by 3 bases and J by 11 bases, 9 bases remained unmatched. This CDR3 spans 13 amino acids. Germline lookup yields CDR1 KGHSH and CDR2 LQKENI. CDR3 nucleotides: TGTGCCAGCTCACCCGACAGGGCAAGTGTGGCTTTCTTT. This translates into CASSPDRASVAFF.

The chain links TRBV9 to TRBJ1-5; perhaps TRBD1 as D (5 bases). CDR3 length equals 14 residues. Per germline, CDR1 SGDLS and CDR2 YYNGEE. V was shortened by 5 bases and J by 2 bases, with 11 bases between the two germline ends. CDR3 sequence reads: CASSGRDGNQPQHF. The DNA for the CDR3 is TGTGCCAGCAGTGGCCGGGACGGCAATCAGCCCCAGCATTTT.

The chain joins TRBV27 to TRBJ2-1; 7 bases are shared with TRBD2. The CDR3 spans 15 residues. CDR1 is MNHEY and CDR2 is SMNVEV in the germline V gene (reference sequence). V gave up 5 bases and J gave up 5 bases; unmatched junction bases: 9. The CDR3 protein is CASSMTRDYHNEQFF. CDR3 coding DNA: TGTGCCAGCAGTATGACCCGGGACTACCACAATGAGCAGTTCTTC.

The V and J genes are TRBV7-2 and TRBJ1-2; perhaps TRBD1 as D (6 bases). This CDR3 has 18 residues. Germline-derived CDR1 and CDR2 are SGHTA and FQGNSA. The ends were cut back, 0 bases at V and 4 bases at J, with 21 bases in the middle. The CDR3, as DNA: TGTGCCAGCAGCTTAGCGCATTCCGGGGGCGCGGGTAGCTATGGCTACACCTTC. Amino acids: CASSLAHSGGAGSYGYTF.

The gene calls are TRBV7-6 and TRBJ2-5; maybe TRBD2 (6 bases). The J call may not be correct, given that the DNA end is closer to TRBJ2-7. CDR3 length: 14 amino acids. Germline loops: CDR1 SGHVS, CDR2 FNYEAQ. The DNA for the CDR3 is TGTGCCAGCAGCTTAGGGGGGGAGTCCTACGAGCAGTACTTC. Protein: CASSLGGESYEQYF.